The 16 T cell receptor beta chains below come from one sample, sequenced in a study of cytomegalovirus exposure and HLA in healthy donors. It was with 60 Vbeta and 13 Jbeta primers that the PCR ran. Clones were sequenced by immunoSEQ multiplex PCR, and TCRdb holds only the in-frame ones, with some missing. The data contain about 190,000 clones, 75% to 90% of them singletons. Sequenced material: PBMCs. These receptor sequences come from a woman aged 18-29 years in good health and CMV-seronegative.

The chain links TRBV11-2 to TRBJ2-7; possibly TRBD1 for D (6 bases). The V end lost 1 base, the J end lost 0 bases, and 10 bases lay between the germline ends. The CDR3 runs 15 residues. From germline, CDR1 is SGHAT and CDR2 FQNNGV. CDR3 DNA sequence: TGTGCCAGCAGCTTAGGGGGGCAGAGCTCCTACGAGCAGTACTTC. The encoded protein is CASSLGGQSSYEQYF.

This rearrangement joins TRBV2 to TRBJ2-2, with D maybe TRBD2 (5 bases). The CDR3 runs 14 residues. The V end lost 2 bases, the J end lost 5 bases, and 9 bases lay between the germline ends. Germline V lookup: CDR1 SNHLY, CDR2 FYNNEI. The chain's CDR3 is CASSEPSGTGELFF. The CDR3 bases are TGTGCCAGCAGTGAACCCTCGGGAACCGGGGAGCTGTTTTTT.

This rearrangement joins TRBV4-1 to TRBJ2-2, with 8 bases fitting TRBD2. The V segment lost 1 base and the J segment 6 bases; nucleotides outside the gene matches: 10. Germline CDR1 reads MGHRA; CDR2 reads YSYEKL. The CDR3 has 17 amino acids. In nucleotides, the CDR3 is TGCGCCAGCAGCCAAGTTGTGGCGGGGGGTTTGGCCGGGGAGCTGTTTTTT. This translates into CASSQVVAGGLAGELFF.

The chain carries TRBV30 and TRBJ1-2; D remains ambiguous. Germline V CDR1 and CDR2: GTSNPN, SVGIG (reference sequence). V lost 2 bases to trimming and J lost 4 bases, with 11 bases between them. This CDR3 spans 13 amino acids. DNA for the CDR3: TGTGCCTGGAGTATTTCACACATCTATGGCTACACCTTC. This translates into CAWSISHIYGYTF. Complete variable domain (other parts from reference TRBV30 and TRBJ1-2): SQTIHQWPATLVQPVGSPLSLECTVEGTSNPNLYWYRQAAGRGLQLLFYSVGIGQISSEVPQNLSASRPQDRQFILSSKKLLLSDSGFYLCAWSISHIYGYTFGSGTRLTVV.

The chain combines TRBV10-1 with TRBJ1-1, with 7 bases identical to TRBD1. V lost 6 bases to trimming and J lost 0 bases; unmatched junction nucleotides: 7. The CDR3 is 15 residues long. From germline, CDR1 is WNHNN and CDR2 SYGVQD (reference sequence). CDR3 sequence reads: CASSQTGVMNTEAFF. The CDR3 DNA reads as TGCGCCAGCAGCCAAACAGGGGTCATGAACACTGAAGCTTTCTTT.

The J gene is TRBJ2-5, the V gene TRBV5-6; 7 bases line up with TRBD1. Germline V gives CDR1 SGHDT, CDR2 YYEEEE. The J segment lost 2 bases and the V segment lost 4 bases, leaving 8 bases of the junction unmatched. CDR3 length: 15 amino acids. This CDR3 is CASSPLGQLQETQYF. The CDR3 DNA sequence: TGTGCCAGCAGCCCACTGGGACAGCTACAAGAGACCCAGTACTTC.

The chain employs TRBV27 and TRBJ2-7; 11 nucleotides align to TRBD1. CDR1 is MNHEY, CDR2 SMNVEV, per germline (reference sequence). There are 13 residues in the CDR3. V trimming: 8 bases; J trimming: 4 bases; junction bases outside the gene matches: 4. CDR3 amino acids: CASGQGASYEQYF. The CDR3 DNA is TGTGCCAGCGGACAGGGGGCTTCGTACGAGCAGTACTTC.

The rearrangement joins TRBV5-8 to TRBJ2-3; D is possibly TRBD1 (5 bases). The V gene lost 2 bases and the J gene lost 5 bases, with 9 bases spanning the gap. The CDR3 consists of 13 residues. The germline gives CDR1 SGHTS, CDR2 YDEGEE. The chain's CDR3 is CASSFGAKDTQYF. The CDR3 DNA sequence: TGTGCCAGCAGCTTTGGGGCGAAAGATACGCAGTATTTT.

This rearrangement joins TRBV18 to TRBJ2-5; 7 bases agree with TRBD2. This CDR3 has 15 amino acids. Trimming cost V 8 bases and J 4 bases; bases outside gene matches: 13. Per germline, CDR1 KGHSH and CDR2 LQKENI. This chain's CDR3 is CASALLAATGETQYF. The DNA for the CDR3 is TGTGCCAGCGCACTTCTAGCGGCAACAGGAGAGACCCAGTACTTC.

In its sample, this clone was seen a few times. V gene TRBV4-1 combines with J gene TRBJ2-1; TRBD1 might be the D (5 bases). The CDR3 is 13 residues long. Germline CDR1 is MGHRA and CDR2 is YSYEKL. Trimming took 1 base from V and 4 from J, leaving 5 bases between them. In nucleotides, the CDR3 is TGCGCCAGCAGCCAAGGACAGTACAATGAGCAGTTCTTC. It codes for CASSQGQYNEQFF.

The sample holds a few counts of this clone. This chain uses TRBV6-1 with TRBJ1-4; D is uncertain. CDR1 and CDR2 from the germline V gene are MNHNS and SASEGT. The CDR3 has 14 residues. Trimming cost V 7 bases and J 6 bases, with 15 bases left between them. The CDR3 nucleotides read TGTGCCAGCATTAAGAGAAATGGAGATGAAAAACTGTTTTTT. Translated, it gives CASIKRNGDEKLFF.

This chain joins TRBV27 and TRBJ1-1; D gene uncertain. Trimming removed 4 bases from V and 1 base from J, with 16 bases in between. There are 16 residues in the CDR3. Germline values: CDR1 MNHEY, CDR2 SMNVEV (reference sequence). CDR3 in amino acids: CASSSRGGLRNTEAFF. The CDR3 bases are TGTGCCAGCAGTTCCCGGGGAGGGCTAAGGAACACTGAAGCTTTCTTT.

This chain connects TRBV10-2 to TRBJ2-7, with D tentatively TRBD2 (5 bases). The V gene lost 2 bases and the J gene lost 0 bases, with 11 bases spanning the gap. CDR1 and CDR2 from the germline V gene are WSHSY and SAAADI. The CDR3 is 15 amino acids. The CDR3 DNA reads TGCGCCAGCAGTGAGCAGACCGGGAACTCCTACGAGCAGTACTTC. It specifies CASSEQTGNSYEQYF.

The chain links TRBV7-2 to TRBJ1-5, with a possible D match to TRBD1 (5 bases). Germline CDR1 reads SGHTA; CDR2 reads FQGNSA. This CDR3 has 13 amino acids. V was cut by 5 bases and J by 2 bases, with 7 bases left in between. CDR3 sequence: CASSRGGNQPQHF. The CDR3 DNA reads as TGTGCCAGCAGCCGGGGGGGCAATCAGCCCCAGCATTTT.

The chain has TRBV14 and TRBJ1-1; a weak D match, TRBD1 (6 bases). Trimming removed 0 bases at V and 1 base at J, with 9 bases between. Germline CDR1 and CDR2: SGHDN and FVKESK. The CDR3 has 15 residues. The CDR3 protein is CASSQESGANTEAFF. The CDR3, as DNA: TGTGCCAGCAGCCAAGAATCAGGGGCGAACACTGAAGCTTTCTTT.

This chain links TRBV19 with TRBJ2-3; the match to TRBD2 covers 8 bases. Germline CDR1 reads LNHDA; CDR2 reads SQIVND (reference sequence). This CDR3 has 14 amino acids. The trim removed 5 bases at V and 2 bases at J, leaving 3 bases unmatched. CDR3: CASSPGLVTDTQYF. CDR3 nucleotides: TGTGCCAGTAGTCCGGGACTAGTCACAGATACGCAGTATTTT.